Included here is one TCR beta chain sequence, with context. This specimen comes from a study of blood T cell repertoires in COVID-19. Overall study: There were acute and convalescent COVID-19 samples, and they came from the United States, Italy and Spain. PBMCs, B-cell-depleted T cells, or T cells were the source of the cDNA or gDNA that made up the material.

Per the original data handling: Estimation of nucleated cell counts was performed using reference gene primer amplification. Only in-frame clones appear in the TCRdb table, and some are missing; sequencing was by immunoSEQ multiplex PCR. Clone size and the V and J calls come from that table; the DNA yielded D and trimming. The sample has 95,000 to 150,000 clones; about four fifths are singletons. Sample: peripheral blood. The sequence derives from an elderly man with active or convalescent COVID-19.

The DNA for the CDR3 is TGTGCCAGCAGCTTAGGAGCTATCTCCTACGAGCAGTACTTC. Translation: CASSLGAISYEQYF. The rearrangement links TRBV7-2 to TRBJ2-7; D unclear. Germline CDR1 and CDR2: SGHTA and FQGNSA. Trimming cost V 1 base and J 0 bases, with 7 bases left between them. CDR3 size: 14 residues.